This T cell receptor (beta chain) was sequenced for a study of molecular identifiers for immune sequencing clone quantification. V dropped 4 bases and J dropped 4; count of bases not matched to a gene: 6. The CDR3 is 13 amino acids. The germline V gene has CDR1 DFQATT and CDR2 SNEGSKA (reference sequence). In TCRdb, the PCR reads were re-called with MiXCR into one record per CDR3 protein. The sample comprises roughly 93,000 distinct CDR3 sequences, approximately 23% of which are singletons, and about 0.8% rests with the top ten. The sample was naive CD8+ T cells from blood, with Jurkat cell RNA spiked in. Subset in this sample: FACS-sorted CD8+CD4-CCR7+CD45RA+ naive T cells. The chain combines TRBV20-1 with TRBJ2-7, with 8 bases matching TRBD2. The receptor was isolated from a human donor in good health. Some libraries in this study had Jurkat cell RNA spiked in. CDR3 nucleotide sequence: TGCAGTGCTAAAAGCGGGAGAGGGTACGAGCAGTACTTC. This translates into CSAKSGRGYEQYF.